This T cell receptor beta chain emerged from a study of T cell responses to AZD1222 COVID-19 vaccine. The assay was immunoSEQ multiplex PCR, and TCRdb's table has in-frame clones only and misses some. Of about 88,000 clones listed, around 90% were seen once; the top ten hold approximately 5%. This TCR derives from an adult who received the AZD1222 COVID-19 vaccine. The specimen comprised peripheral blood, sampled 28 days after the second AZD1222 dose.

CDR3 sequence: CASSYGPNFPDTQYF. The DNA of the CDR3 is TGTGCCAGCTCTTACGGACCCAACTTCCCAGATACGCAGTATTTT. This sequence joins TRBV6-5 and TRBJ2-3; no definite D call. CDR1 and CDR2 (germline): MNHEY, SVGAGI. The V end lost 8 bases, the J end lost 4 bases, and 19 bases lay between the germline ends. The CDR3 has 15 amino acids.